This T cell receptor (beta chain) was documented in a study of T cells expressing NK-cell markers. TCRdb derives one entry per CDR3 protein from the 5' RACE reads, leaving out DNA. The listing records some 410,000 distinct CDR3 sequences. The germline CDR1 and CDR2 sequences are LGHNA and YSLEER. CDR3 size: 15 residues. The sequenced sample consisted of blood T cells: a sorted CD56 or NKG2C T cell subset, CD4+ or CD8+ T cells, or bulk PBMC T cells (not recorded which). The J gene is TRBJ2-1, the V gene TRBV4-3; TCRdb calls TRBD1, which cannot be checked without DNA. The receptor was isolated from a woman aged 18 to 75 in good health. The CDR3 spells CASSQRTGDYNEQFF.